These 9 T cell receptor beta chains share one sample of origin, sequenced in a study of T cell responses to AZD1222 COVID-19 vaccine. Produced via immunoSEQ multiplex PCR; TCRdb's table is partial and in-frame only. Of 120,000 or so clones in the sample, 85% to 90% were seen once. The source was peripheral blood, collected on day 0 of AZD1222 vaccination. Receptors originate from an adult in good health.

The sample holds a few counts of this clone. The chain employs TRBV5-6 and TRBJ1-1; no clear D gene. V gave up 3 bases and J gave up 1 base, with 16 bases separating them. Per germline, CDR1 SGHDT and CDR2 YYEEEE. CDR3 length equals 16 residues. The CDR3 DNA is TGTGCCAGCAGCTCTTACACCGGGGAAGCGAACACTGAAGCTTTCTTT. It codes for CASSSYTGEANTEAFF.

V gene TRBV7-2 combines with J gene TRBJ1-6; a weak D match, TRBD1 (5 bases). Trimming removed 5 bases at V and 7 bases at J, with 12 bases between. The CDR3 has 14 amino acids. Germline loops: CDR1 SGHTA, CDR2 FQGNSA. CDR3 in DNA: TGTGCCAGCAGCCCGGGACCGGTGAATTCACCCCTCCACTTT. Its protein product is CASSPGPVNSPLHF.

The V gene is TRBV20-1, the J gene TRBJ1-2, with D tentatively TRBD1 (6 bases). V gave up 3 bases and J gave up 4 bases, with 15 bases separating them. CDR3 length: 14 residues. Germline CDR1 DFQATT, CDR2 SNEGSKA (reference sequence). CDR3 region: CSASMGGSGYGYTF. CDR3 bases: TGCAGTGCTAGTATGGGGGGCAGTGGCTATGGCTACACCTTC.

The V and J genes are TRBV7-2 and TRBJ1-3; D is perhaps TRBD1 (5 bases). In germline, CDR1 is SGHTA, CDR2 FQGNSA. V lost 0 bases and J 3 bases, leaving 6 bases between the germline ends. The CDR3 contains 14 residues. The CDR3 DNA follows: TGTGCCAGCAGCTTAGCCAGGGATGGAAACACCATATATTTT. Protein: CASSLARDGNTIYF.

This clone was picked up a small number of times. The rearrangement uses TRBV5-1 and TRBJ2-2; D is undetermined. This CDR3 has 16 residues. Germline CDR1 reads SGHRS; CDR2 reads YFSETQ. Deletions cut 1 base from V and 3 bases from J, with 13 bases between. CDR3 protein: CASSLLGHPDTGELFF. CDR3 coding DNA: TGCGCCAGCAGCTTGTTGGGCCACCCCGACACCGGGGAGCTGTTTTTT.

The chain couples TRBV10-3 to TRBJ2-7; the match to TRBD2 covers 8 bases. CDR3 length equals 15 residues. The germline gives CDR1 ENHRY, CDR2 SYGVKD. With 6 bases clipped from V and 0 bases from J, the junction kept 7 bases outside the gene matches. The CDR3 DNA reads as TGTGCCATCAGCGGAGGGCGGGAGGTCTCCTACGAGCAGTACTTC. As protein: CAISGGREVSYEQYF.

CDR3 sequence reads: CASSPRQGANYGYTF. CDR3 nucleotides: TGTGCCAGCAGCCCGAGGCAGGGAGCTAACTATGGCTACACCTTC. The V gene is TRBV9, the J gene TRBJ1-2; a possible D gene is TRBD1 (5 bases). The length of the CDR3 is 15 residues. The germline CDR1 and CDR2 sequences are SGDLS and YYNGEE. The V end lost 4 bases, the J end lost 0 bases, and 13 bases lay between the germline ends.

The gene calls are TRBV29-1 and TRBJ2-7, with 8 bases fitting TRBD1. CDR3 size: 14 residues. From germline, CDR1 is SQVTM and CDR2 ANQGSEA. J gave up 4 bases and V 5 bases, and 10 bases lay outside the gene matches. The CDR3 spells CSVPGQGGVYEQYF. The CDR3 nucleotides read TGCAGCGTTCCAGGACAGGGAGGAGTATACGAGCAGTACTTC.

V is TRBV5-4 and J is TRBJ2-7; D is tentatively TRBD1 or TRBD2 (5 bases each). Trimming took 4 bases from V and 3 from J, leaving 8 bases between them. The CDR3 is 12 amino acids. From germline, CDR1 is SGHNT and CDR2 YYREEE (reference sequence). The CDR3 spells CASSRDLYEQYF. As DNA, the CDR3 is TGTGCCAGCAGCCGGGACCTCTACGAGCAGTACTTC.